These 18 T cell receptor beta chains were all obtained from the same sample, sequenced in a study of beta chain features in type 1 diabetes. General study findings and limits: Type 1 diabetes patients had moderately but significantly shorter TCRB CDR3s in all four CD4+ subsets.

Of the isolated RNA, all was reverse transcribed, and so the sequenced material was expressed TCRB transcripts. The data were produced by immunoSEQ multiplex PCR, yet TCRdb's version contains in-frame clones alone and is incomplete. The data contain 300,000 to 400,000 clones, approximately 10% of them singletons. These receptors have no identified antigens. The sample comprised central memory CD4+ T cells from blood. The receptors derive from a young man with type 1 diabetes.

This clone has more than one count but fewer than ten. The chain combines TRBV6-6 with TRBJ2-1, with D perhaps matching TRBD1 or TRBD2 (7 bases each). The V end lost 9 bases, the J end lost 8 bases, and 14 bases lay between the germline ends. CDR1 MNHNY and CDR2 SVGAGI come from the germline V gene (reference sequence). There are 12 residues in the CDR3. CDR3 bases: TGTGCCAGTGGGGACAGCGGGGATGAGCAGTTCTTC. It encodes CASGDSGDEQFF.

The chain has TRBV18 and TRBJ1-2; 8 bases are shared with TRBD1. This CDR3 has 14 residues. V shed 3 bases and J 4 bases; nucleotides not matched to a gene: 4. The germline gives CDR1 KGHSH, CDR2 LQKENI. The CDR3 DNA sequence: TGTGCCAGCTCACCTGGACAGGGCACCTATGGCTACACCTTC. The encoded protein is CASSPGQGTYGYTF.

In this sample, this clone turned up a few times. The CDR3 DNA follows: TGCGCCAGCAGTCAATCGAGGGGGCTAAGAGAGACCCAGTACTTC. This codes for CASSQSRGLRETQYF. The rearrangement uses TRBV23-1 and TRBJ2-5, with TRBD1 matching over 7 bases. TRBV23-1 is an ORF; its function is uncertain. CDR3 length: 15 amino acids. Germline trimming cut 0 bases from V and 4 bases from J; bases unmatched to any gene: 5.

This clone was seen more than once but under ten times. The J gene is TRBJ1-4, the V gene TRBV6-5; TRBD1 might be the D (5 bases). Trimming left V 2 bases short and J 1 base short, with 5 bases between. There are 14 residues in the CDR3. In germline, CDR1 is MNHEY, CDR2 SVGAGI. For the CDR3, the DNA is TGTGCCAGCAGTTACGACAGAACTAATGAAAAACTGTTTTTT. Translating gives CASSYDRTNEKLFF.

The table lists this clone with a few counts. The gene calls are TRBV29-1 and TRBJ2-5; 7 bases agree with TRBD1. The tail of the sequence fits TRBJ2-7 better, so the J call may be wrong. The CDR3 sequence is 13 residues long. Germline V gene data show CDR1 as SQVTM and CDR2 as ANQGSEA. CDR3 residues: CSVGDSISYEQYF. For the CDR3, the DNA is TGCAGCGTTGGGGACAGTATTAGCTACGAGCAGTACTTC.

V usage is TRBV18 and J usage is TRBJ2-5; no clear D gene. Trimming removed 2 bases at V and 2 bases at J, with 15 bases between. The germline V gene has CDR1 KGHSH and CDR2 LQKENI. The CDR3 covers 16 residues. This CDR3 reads CASSPAVPVEQETQYF. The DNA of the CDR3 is TGTGCCAGCTCACCAGCGGTACCCGTTGAGCAAGAGACCCAGTACTTC.

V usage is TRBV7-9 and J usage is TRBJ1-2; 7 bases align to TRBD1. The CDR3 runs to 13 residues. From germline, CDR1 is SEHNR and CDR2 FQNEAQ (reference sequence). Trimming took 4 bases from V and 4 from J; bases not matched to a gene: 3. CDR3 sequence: CASSSGQLYGYTF. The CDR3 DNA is TGTGCCAGCAGCTCGGGACAGCTCTATGGCTACACCTTC.

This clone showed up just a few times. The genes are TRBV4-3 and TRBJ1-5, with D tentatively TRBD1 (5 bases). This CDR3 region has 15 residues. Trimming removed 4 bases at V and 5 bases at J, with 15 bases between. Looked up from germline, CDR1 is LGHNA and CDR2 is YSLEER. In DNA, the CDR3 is TGCGCCAGCAGCCGACTAGACAGTAACGATCAGCCCCAGCATTTT. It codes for CASSRLDSNDQPQHF.

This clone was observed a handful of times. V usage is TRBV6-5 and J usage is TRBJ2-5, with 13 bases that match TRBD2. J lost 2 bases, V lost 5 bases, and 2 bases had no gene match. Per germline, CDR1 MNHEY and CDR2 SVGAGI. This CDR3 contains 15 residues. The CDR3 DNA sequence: TGTGCCAGCAGTAGGGGACTAGCGGGGCAAGAGACCCAGTACTTC. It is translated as CASSRGLAGQETQYF.

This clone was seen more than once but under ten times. The CDR3 coding sequence is TGTGCCAGCAGCGCCCGTCCGGGTAAGGCAGATACGCAGTATTTT. The encoded protein is CASSARPGKADTQYF. The chain couples TRBV9 to TRBJ2-3, with D hard to call. Germline CDR1 reads SGDLS; CDR2 reads YYNGEE. The CDR3 consists of 15 residues. V was clipped by 3 bases and J by 4 bases, with 15 bases between them.

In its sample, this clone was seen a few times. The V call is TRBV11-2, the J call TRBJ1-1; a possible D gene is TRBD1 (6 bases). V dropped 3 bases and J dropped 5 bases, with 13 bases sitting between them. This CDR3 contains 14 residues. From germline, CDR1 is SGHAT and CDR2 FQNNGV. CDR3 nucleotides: TGTGCCAGCAGCTTCGTTTACAGGGCGACTGAAGCTTTCTTT. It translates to CASSFVYRATEAFF. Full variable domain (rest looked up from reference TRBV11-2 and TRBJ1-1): EAGVAQSPRYKIIEKRQSVAFWCNPISGHATLYWYQQILGQGPKLLIQFQNNGVVDDSQLPKDRFSAERLKGVDSTLKIQPAKLEDSAVYLCASSFVYRATEAFFGQGTRLTVV.

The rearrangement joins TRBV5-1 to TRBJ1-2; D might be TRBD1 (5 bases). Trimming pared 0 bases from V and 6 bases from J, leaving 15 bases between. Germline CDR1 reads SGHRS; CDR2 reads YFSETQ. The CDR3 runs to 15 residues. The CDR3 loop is CASSLAGDEGDGYTF. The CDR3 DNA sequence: TGCGCCAGCAGCTTGGCCGGGGACGAAGGGGATGGCTACACCTTC.

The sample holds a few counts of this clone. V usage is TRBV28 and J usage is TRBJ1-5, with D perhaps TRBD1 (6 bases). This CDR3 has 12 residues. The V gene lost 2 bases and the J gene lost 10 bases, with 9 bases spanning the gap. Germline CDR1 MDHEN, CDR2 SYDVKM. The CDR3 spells CASSLPGDPQHF. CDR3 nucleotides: TGTGCCAGCAGTTTACCAGGGGACCCCCAGCATTTT.

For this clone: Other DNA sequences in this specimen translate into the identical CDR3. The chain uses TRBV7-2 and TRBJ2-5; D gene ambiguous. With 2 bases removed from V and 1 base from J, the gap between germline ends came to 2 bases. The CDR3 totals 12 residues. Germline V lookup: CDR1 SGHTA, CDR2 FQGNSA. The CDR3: CASSLFQETQYF. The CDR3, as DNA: TGTGCCAGCAGCTTATTCCAAGAGACCCAGTACTTC.

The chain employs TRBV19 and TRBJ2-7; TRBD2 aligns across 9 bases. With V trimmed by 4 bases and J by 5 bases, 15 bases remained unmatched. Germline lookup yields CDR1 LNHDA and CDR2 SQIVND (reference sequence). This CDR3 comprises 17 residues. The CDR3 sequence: CASSTGTSYSLRDEQYF. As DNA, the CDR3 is TGTGCCAGTAGTACTGGGACTAGCTATTCCCTTCGGGACGAGCAGTACTTC.

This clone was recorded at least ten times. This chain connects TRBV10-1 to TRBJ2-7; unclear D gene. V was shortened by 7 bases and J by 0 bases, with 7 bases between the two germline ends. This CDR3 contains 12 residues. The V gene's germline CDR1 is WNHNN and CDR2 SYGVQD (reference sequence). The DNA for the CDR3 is TGCGCCAGCAAGGGAAGCTCCTACGAGCAGTACTTC. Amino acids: CASKGSSYEQYF.

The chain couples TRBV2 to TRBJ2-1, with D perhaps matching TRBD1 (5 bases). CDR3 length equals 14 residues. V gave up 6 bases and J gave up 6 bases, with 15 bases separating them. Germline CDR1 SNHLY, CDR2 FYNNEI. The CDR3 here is CASSGQLSLNEQFF. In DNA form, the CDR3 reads TGTGCCAGCAGCGGACAACTAAGCCTCAATGAGCAGTTCTTC.

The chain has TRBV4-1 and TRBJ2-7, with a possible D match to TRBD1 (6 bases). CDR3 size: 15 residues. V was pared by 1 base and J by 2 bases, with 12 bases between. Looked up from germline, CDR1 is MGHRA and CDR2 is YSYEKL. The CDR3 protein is CASSQVLDSTYEQYF. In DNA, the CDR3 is TGCGCCAGCAGCCAAGTCCTGGACAGCACCTACGAGCAGTACTTC.